These 17 T cell receptor beta chains were all obtained from the same sample, sequenced in a study of early T cells in non-severe SARS-CoV-2 infection (dated by TCRdb to the early 2020s). Library preparation employed 5' RACE. Instrument used: NextSeq 500. TCRdb's own reprocessing of the public reads used fastp at Q25 and MiXCR and kept productive beta chains. Each record represents a unique CDR3 protein, reported with the most common genes and DNA among its rows. The table for this sample lists tens of thousands of distinct CDR3 sequences; 10% to 15% of them were counted only once. The top ten hold roughly 4.5% of the sample. The material sequenced was whole blood, taken at baseline. These receptors all come from an adult who was a healthcare worker with PCR-confirmed SARS-CoV-2 infection or an uninfected control (not recorded which).

The V and J genes are TRBV2 and TRBJ2-2; no reliable D call. Germline values: CDR1 SNHLY, CDR2 FYNNEI. This CDR3 contains 14 residues. The V and J ends lost 10 bases and 3 bases respectively, with 15 bases between them. The CDR3 sequence: CATRLDLDTGELFF. CDR3 DNA sequence: TGTGCCACCCGGCTCGATCTGGACACCGGGGAGCTGTTTTTT.

This clonotype turned up a few times. V gene TRBV27 combines with J gene TRBJ2-5; TRBD2 aligns across 8 bases. This CDR3 is 14 amino acids long. V was clipped by 8 bases and J by 4 bases; unmatched bases: 9. Germline CDR1 is MNHEY and CDR2 is SMNVEV (reference sequence). The CDR3 sequence: CASGGLEGVETQYF. In nucleotides, the CDR3 is TGTGCCAGCGGGGGACTAGAGGGGGTAGAGACCCAGTACTTC.

The rearrangement joins TRBV27 to TRBJ1-2; 8 positions agree with TRBD1. J gave up 6 bases and V 6 bases, and 12 bases lay outside the gene matches. Per the germline V gene, CDR1 is MNHEY and CDR2 is SMNVEV (reference sequence). CDR3 size: 15 residues. In DNA form, the CDR3 reads TGTGCCAGCAGCTCCGCCGGGACAGGCTCTCATGGCTACACCTTC. This sequence encodes CASSSAGTGSHGYTF.

This clonotype was counted a few times. The chain combines TRBV11-2 with TRBJ2-3; 10 nucleotides agree with TRBD2. Germline V gene lookup returns CDR1 SGHAT and CDR2 FQNNGV. This CDR3 spans 18 amino acids. Losses at the gene ends were 0 bases for V and 1 base for J; bases not matched to a gene: 7. The CDR3, as DNA: TGTGCCAGCAGCTTAGAACTAGCGGGAAAATTCCGCACAGATACGCAGTATTTT. Translating it yields CASSLELAGKFRTDTQYF.

The rearrangement links TRBV11-3 to TRBJ2-6; D is tentatively TRBD1 or TRBD2 (5 bases each). The germline CDR1 and CDR2 sequences are SGHNT and YENEEA. V dropped 4 bases and J dropped 0 bases, with 7 bases sitting between them. This CDR3 spans 15 amino acids. DNA for the CDR3: TGTGCCAGCAGCTGGGACCTCTCTGGGGCCAACGTCCTGACTTTC. It specifies CASSWDLSGANVLTF.

This clonotype came up a few times. The V gene is TRBV3-1, the J gene TRBJ2-1, with 10 bases aligning to TRBD2. The ends lost 2 bases at V and 9 bases at J; junction bases unmatched: 1. This CDR3 contains 13 residues. Germline-derived CDR1 and CDR2 are LGHDT and YNNKEL (reference sequence). CDR3 DNA: TGTGCCAGCAGCCAACGACTAGCGGGTGAGCAGTTCTTC. This sequence encodes CASSQRLAGEQFF.

There are a few counts of this clonotype. The chain links TRBV7-2 to TRBJ2-7; 12 bases map to TRBD1. CDR3 size: 15 residues. Germline CDR1 and CDR2: SGHTA and FQGNSA. The V segment lost 5 bases and the J segment 5 bases; nucleotides outside the gene matches: 7. This CDR3 is CASSQRDRGRHEQYF. Here the CDR3 DNA reads TGTGCCAGCAGCCAGCGGGACAGGGGGCGGCACGAGCAGTACTTC.

This clonotype was detected ten times or more. The gene calls are TRBV12-3 or TRBV12-4 and TRBJ1-2; TRBD1 aligns across 7 bases. V lost 5 bases and J lost 2; bases outside the gene matches: 5. The CDR3 spans 14 residues. In nucleotides, the CDR3 is TGTGCCAGCAGTCCCGGACAGGCGAACTATGGCTACACCTTC. It yields the protein CASSPGQANYGYTF.

This clonotype has only a few counts. V and J are TRBV12-3 or TRBV12-4 and TRBJ2-3; D may be TRBD2 (7 bases). Trimming took off 3 bases at V and 0 bases at J, with 16 bases between the two ends. This CDR3 is built from 17 residues. CDR3 sequence reads: CASSFRGRGSSTDTQYF. CDR3 in DNA: TGTGCCAGCAGTTTTCGGGGGCGGGGGTCTAGCACAGATACGCAGTATTTT.

The gene calls are TRBV19 and TRBJ2-2, with 9 bases identical to TRBD2. The ends lost 5 bases at V and 6 bases at J; junction bases unmatched: 13. In germline, CDR1 is LNHDA, CDR2 SQIVND (reference sequence). This CDR3 is 17 amino acids long. CDR3 bases: TGTGCCAGTAGTTCGAGATTAGCGGGAGTTGCCTCCGGGGAGCTGTTTTTT. This sequence encodes CASSSRLAGVASGELFF.

Only a few counts were recorded for this clonotype. The rearrangement uses TRBV30 and TRBJ1-2; D is uncertain. The CDR3 extends over 13 amino acids. Germline V gives CDR1 GTSNPN, CDR2 SVGIG (reference sequence). The V end lost 0 bases, the J end lost 3 bases, and 8 bases lay between the germline ends. CDR3: CAWSVAGDYGYTF. As DNA, the CDR3 is TGTGCCTGGAGTGTAGCAGGTGACTATGGCTACACCTTC.

CDR3 in DNA: TGTGCCAGCAGTGAACGGGTTGGTGGCACTGAAGCTTTCTTT. It is translated as CASSERVGGTEAFF. This rearrangement joins TRBV6-1 to TRBJ1-1; no definite D call. This CDR3 spans 14 amino acids. CDR1 and CDR2 (germline): MNHNS, SASEGT. V lost 2 bases and J lost 4, with 11 bases in between.

A few counts support this clonotype. This chain uses TRBV7-9 with TRBJ1-4; D call uncertain. The CDR3 spans 13 residues. CDR1 SEHNR and CDR2 FQNEAQ come from the germline V gene (reference sequence). Between the trimmed V and J ends, which lost 5 bases and 8 bases, there was a span of 12 bases. The CDR3 sequence: CASSVRALEKLFF. The CDR3 DNA reads TGTGCCAGCAGCGTCCGGGCCCTGGAAAAACTGTTTTTT.

This clonotype was recorded many times. The chain combines TRBV12-3 or TRBV12-4 with TRBJ1-1; no clear D. The ends were cut back, 1 base at V and 5 bases at J, with 8 bases in the middle. The CDR3 has 13 amino acids. CDR3 sequence (DNA): TGTGCCAGCAGTTTAGACTTGAGGACTGAAGCTTTCTTT. It yields the protein CASSLDLRTEAFF.

This clonotype was observed a handful of times. V is TRBV30 and J is TRBJ1-6; unclear D gene. The CDR3 covers 11 residues. Germline V gives CDR1 GTSNPN, CDR2 SVGIG (reference sequence). V gave up 4 bases and J gave up 14 bases, with 12 bases separating them. The CDR3 loop is CAWKPDTSLHF. CDR3 coding DNA: TGTGCCTGGAAACCCGATACCTCCCTCCACTTT.

In its sample, this clonotype was seen many times. The chain uses TRBV19 and TRBJ2-7; no clear D gene. Germline CDR1 LNHDA, CDR2 SQIVND (reference sequence). This CDR3 has 11 residues. V gave up 4 bases and J gave up 0 bases, with 1 base separating them. The CDR3 sequence is CASSNSYEQYF. The CDR3 nucleotides read TGTGCCAGTAGTAACTCCTACGAGCAGTACTTC.

Only a few counts were recorded for this clonotype. This chain links TRBV12-5 with TRBJ2-3, with unresolved D. Germline values: CDR1 LGHNT, CDR2 FRNRAP. The CDR3 is 16 amino acids. V was pared by 0 bases and J by 1 base, with 11 bases between. The CDR3 coding sequence is TGTGCTAGTGGTTTGGTAATCCCCCGCCGCACAGATACGCAGTATTTT. Residues: CASGLVIPRRTDTQYF.